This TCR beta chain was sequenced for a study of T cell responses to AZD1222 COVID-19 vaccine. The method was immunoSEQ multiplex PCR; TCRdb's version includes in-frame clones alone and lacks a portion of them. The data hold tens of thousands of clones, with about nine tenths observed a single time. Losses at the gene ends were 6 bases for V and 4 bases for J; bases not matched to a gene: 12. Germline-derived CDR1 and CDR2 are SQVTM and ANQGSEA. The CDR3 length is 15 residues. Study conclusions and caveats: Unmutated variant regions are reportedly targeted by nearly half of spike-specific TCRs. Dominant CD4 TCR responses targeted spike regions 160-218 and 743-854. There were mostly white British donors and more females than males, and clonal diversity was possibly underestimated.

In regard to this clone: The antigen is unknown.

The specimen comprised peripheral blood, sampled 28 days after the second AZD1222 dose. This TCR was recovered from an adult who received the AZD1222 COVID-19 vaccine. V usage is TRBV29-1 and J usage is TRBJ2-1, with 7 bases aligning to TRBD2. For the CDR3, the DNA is TGCAGCGTGAGGCCCAACAGCGGGACGTACAATGAGCAGTTCTTC. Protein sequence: CSVRPNSGTYNEQFF.